Each of the 17 T cell receptor beta chains below was sequenced from the same sample in a study of T-cell memory formation after mild COVID-19. One entry per CDR3 protein results from TCRdb running MiXCR on the 5' RACE reads. The sample consists of approximately 210,000 distinct CDR3 sequences, approximately 10% of them appearing once. Sequenced sample: PBMCs or a T cell subset sorted from them (not recorded which). The receptors stem from a man aged 18 to 35 who had mild COVID-19 (a few samples of this study predate the infection). Cell type and time point are not known.

This clonotype was counted ten times or more. This chain links TRBV5-1 with TRBJ1-1, with no clear D. CDR3 length: 14 residues. From germline, CDR1 is SGHRS and CDR2 YFSETQ. V lost 0 bases and J 1 base, leaving 7 bases between the germline ends. CDR3 loop: CASSLEGQNTEAFF. The CDR3, as DNA: TGCGCCAGCAGCTTGGAAGGGCAGAACACTGAAGCTTTCTTT.

The rearrangement uses TRBV5-1 and TRBJ2-6; 8 bases map to TRBD1. The CDR3 spans 16 residues. With 4 bases clipped from V and 2 bases from J, the junction kept 5 bases outside the gene matches. Looked up from germline, CDR1 is SGHRS and CDR2 is YFSETQ. The chain's CDR3 is CASSRTGRTGANVLTF. The CDR3 DNA reads as TGCGCCAGCAGCCGGACAGGGAGGACTGGGGCCAACGTCCTGACTTTC. Variable domain in full (rest from reference TRBV5-1 and TRBJ2-6): KAGVTQTPRYLIKTRGQQVTLSCSPISGHRSVSWYQQTPGQGLQFLFEYFSETQRNKGNFPGRFSGRQFSNSRSEMNVSTLELGDSALYLCASSRTGRTGANVLTFGAGSRLTVL.

V and J are TRBV7-2 and TRBJ2-3; 9 bases are a match to TRBD2. The CDR3 extends over 16 amino acids. CDR1 and CDR2 from the germline V gene are SGHTA and FQGNSA. V shed 1 base, J shed 4 bases, and the junction held 6 bases outside the gene matches. The CDR3 DNA sequence: TGTGCCAGCAGCTTAGTGGCTAGCGGGGAGCCAGATACGCAGTATTTT. Its protein is CASSLVASGEPDTQYF.

J is TRBJ2-7 and V is TRBV20-1; D not resolved. Trimming pared 1 base from V and 2 bases from J, leaving 12 bases between. The CDR3 extends over 14 amino acids. CDR1 and CDR2 from the germline V gene are DFQATT and SNEGSKA (reference sequence). The CDR3 bases are TGCAGTGCTAGAGGAGGTTGGGGAACCTACGAGCAGTACGTC. Its translation is CSARGGWGTYEQYV.

This clonotype has a count of ten or more. The chain joins TRBV27 to TRBJ2-5, with 8 bases fitting TRBD2. This CDR3 spans 15 amino acids. The trim removed 4 bases at V and 5 bases at J, leaving 9 bases unmatched. Germline CDR1 reads MNHEY; CDR2 reads SMNVEV (reference sequence). CDR3 sequence reads: CASSSPAGAEETQYF. Written as DNA, the CDR3 is TGTGCCAGCAGTTCCCCAGCGGGGGCGGAGGAGACCCAGTACTTC.

This clonotype was detected only a few times. This chain uses TRBV7-6 with TRBJ2-5, with unresolved D. The germline V and J ends were trimmed by 5 bases and 7 bases, with 11 bases remaining between them. Germline V gives CDR1 SGHVS, CDR2 FNYEAQ. There are 12 residues in the CDR3. The CDR3 here is CASSLPPGTQYF. Written as DNA, the CDR3 is TGTGCCAGCAGCCTCCCCCCAGGGACCCAGTACTTC.

CDR3: CATQGLADTGELFF. The CDR3 DNA reads as TGTGCCACCCAGGGGCTAGCGGACACCGGGGAGCTGTTTTTT. The chain employs TRBV24-1 and TRBJ2-2; D is possibly TRBD2 (7 bases). CDR1 is KGHDR and CDR2 is SFDVKD in the germline V gene. This CDR3 is built from 14 residues. Trimming left V 9 bases short and J 3 bases short, with 13 bases between.

There are a few counts of this clonotype. V usage is TRBV7-2 and J usage is TRBJ1-5; no reliable D call. Trimming stripped 1 base from V and 4 bases from J, with 8 bases between. CDR1 and CDR2 (germline): SGHTA, FQGNSA. The CDR3 loop spans 14 amino acids. CDR3 amino acids: CASSLGVGNQPQHF. As DNA, the CDR3 is TGTGCCAGCAGCTTAGGAGTAGGGAATCAGCCCCAGCATTTT.

V is TRBV28 and J is TRBJ1-5; 9 positions agree with TRBD1. V dropped 4 bases and J dropped 3; count of bases not matched to a gene: 4. This CDR3 has 15 amino acids. The germline V gene has CDR1 MDHEN and CDR2 SYDVKM. The CDR3 nucleotides are TGTGCCAGCAGTTCCGGGACAGGGAACAATCAGCCCCAGCATTTT. Translated, it gives CASSSGTGNNQPQHF.

Many counts were recorded for this clonotype. The chain links TRBV5-1 to TRBJ2-1; 7 bases align to TRBD1. Germline assignment: CDR1 SGHRS and CDR2 YFSETQ. V trimming: 4 bases; J trimming: 9 bases; junction bases outside the gene matches: 10. There are 14 residues in the CDR3. The CDR3 region is CASSVGQLKGEQFF. The CDR3 DNA reads TGCGCCAGCAGCGTGGGACAGCTCAAAGGTGAGCAGTTCTTC.

The table lists this clonotype with many counts. The chain has TRBV12-3 or TRBV12-4 and TRBJ2-7; the D gene is possibly TRBD1 (6 bases). The V and J ends lost 6 bases and 2 bases respectively, with 17 bases between them. The CDR3 is 15 amino acids. This CDR3 reads CASSRSRQDTYEQYF. The CDR3 DNA is TGTGCCAGCAGCCGATCTCGACAGGACACCTACGAGCAGTACTTC.

This clonotype was found many times. This rearrangement joins TRBV7-2 to TRBJ2-3; D is perhaps TRBD2 (6 bases). Germline V gives CDR1 SGHTA, CDR2 FQGNSA. Trimming stripped 2 bases from V and 6 bases from J, with 12 bases between. This CDR3 has 14 amino acids. CDR3 DNA sequence: TGTGCCAGCAGCTTAAGCAGGGCGGGGGATACGCAGTATTTT. It is translated as CASSLSRAGDTQYF.

The chain couples TRBV4-1 to TRBJ2-7; 8 nucleotides agree with TRBD2. This CDR3 region has 15 residues. V trimming: 2 bases; J trimming: 3 bases; junction bases outside the gene matches: 6. Germline V gene lookup returns CDR1 MGHRA and CDR2 YSYEKL. CDR3 DNA: TGCGCCAGCAGCCAATGGTGGCGGGGGGTCTACGAGCAGTACTTC. It encodes CASSQWWRGVYEQYF.

This clonotype was detected only a few times. The V and J genes are TRBV7-2 and TRBJ1-1, with 8 positions matching TRBD1. V lost 3 bases, J lost 7 bases, and 10 bases stayed unmatched. This CDR3 is built from 15 residues. Germline values: CDR1 SGHTA, CDR2 FQGNSA. For the CDR3, the DNA is TGTGCCAGCAGCTTGACCCCCGGGACAGGATATGAAGCTTTCTTT. Its protein product is CASSLTPGTGYEAFF.

This clonotype was counted a few times. The chain links TRBV9 to TRBJ1-2; 7 nucleotides align to TRBD1. V dropped 4 bases and J dropped 4; count of bases not matched to a gene: 10. Germline loops: CDR1 SGDLS, CDR2 YYNGEE. This CDR3 is 15 amino acids long. In DNA form, the CDR3 reads TGTGCCAGCAGCATTCAGGACAGGTCCAGCTATGGCTACACCTTC. Translation gives CASSIQDRSSYGYTF.

Only a few counts were recorded for this clonotype. This chain uses TRBV30 with TRBJ2-3, with unresolved D. The CDR3 loop spans 12 amino acids. Per the germline V gene, CDR1 is GTSNPN and CDR2 is SVGIG (reference sequence). V lost 0 bases and J 7 bases, leaving 8 bases between the germline ends. The CDR3 DNA sequence: TGTGCCTGGAGTGTGGCAGCTAATACGCAGTATTTT. Protein sequence: CAWSVAANTQYF.

Many counts were recorded for this clonotype. The chain has TRBV5-1 and TRBJ1-2; D uncertain. Trimming left V 7 bases short and J 4 bases short, with 20 bases between. This CDR3 comprises 15 residues. CDR1 and CDR2 from the germline V gene are SGHRS and YFSETQ. The CDR3 is CASHREAGSFYGYTF. The CDR3 nucleotides are TGCGCCAGCCACAGAGAAGCCGGGTCCTTCTATGGCTACACCTTC.